The 25 T cell receptor beta chains presented below share a single source sample, sequenced in a study of blood T cell repertoires in COVID-19. Assay: immunoSEQ multiplex PCR; the TCRdb copy retains only in-frame clones and omits some. The table has some 71,000 clones, less than 95% seen once. The sequencing sample was made of peripheral blood. Receptors originate from a woman between 18 and 29 years old with acute or convalescent COVID-19.

The chain couples TRBV30 to TRBJ1-4; 8 nucleotides align to TRBD1. The J segment lost 8 bases and the V segment lost 3 bases, leaving 11 bases of the junction unmatched. CDR1 and CDR2 (germline): GTSNPN, SVGIG (reference sequence). The CDR3 totals 15 residues. As DNA, the CDR3 is TGTGCCTGGAGCGCCACAGGGGGAGGGAGAGAAAAACTGTTTTTT. It encodes CAWSATGGGREKLFF.

The V call is TRBV5-4, the J call TRBJ1-1; TRBD1 agrees at 12 bases. CDR1 SGHNT and CDR2 YYREEE come from the germline V gene (reference sequence). This CDR3 is built from 17 residues. V gave up 4 bases and J gave up 3 bases; unmatched junction bases: 10. CDR3 amino acids: CASSNPGQGAIHTEAFF. The CDR3 DNA sequence: TGTGCCAGCAGCAATCCGGGACAGGGGGCCATTCACACTGAAGCTTTCTTT.

The chain links TRBV30 to TRBJ2-7, with 8 bases identical to TRBD2. With V trimmed by 2 bases and J by 8 bases, 5 bases remained unmatched. Germline CDR1 reads GTSNPN; CDR2 reads SVGIG (reference sequence). This CDR3 has 12 residues. The CDR3 nucleotides read TGTGCCTGGAGTCCGGGGGGGAACAAGCAGTACTTC. This gives the protein CAWSPGGNKQYF.

J is TRBJ1-3 and V is TRBV5-8; D perhaps matches TRBD1 (6 bases). V was trimmed by 2 bases and J by 0 bases, leaving 18 bases between them. CDR3 length: 18 amino acids. The germline CDR1 and CDR2 sequences are SGHTS and YDEGEE. The CDR3 coding sequence is TGTGCCAGCAGCTTAGCAGGGGACGGACAACGCTCTGGAAACACCATATATTTT. Translating it yields CASSLAGDGQRSGNTIYF.

The V call is TRBV3-1 (or the pseudogene TRBV3-2), the J call TRBJ2-6; 8 bases line up with TRBD2. Looked up from germline, CDR1 is LGHDT and CDR2 is YNNKEL (reference sequence). Germline trimming cut 0 bases from V and 2 bases from J; bases unmatched to any gene: 9. This CDR3 has 19 amino acids. The CDR3 loop is CASSQEWDGGATGANVLTF. As DNA, the CDR3 is TGTGCCAGCAGCCAAGAATGGGACGGGGGGGCGACTGGGGCCAACGTCCTGACTTTC.

The chain carries TRBV3-1 (or the pseudogene TRBV3-2) and TRBJ2-5; 9 bases fit TRBD2. Germline V gives CDR1 LGHDT, CDR2 YNNKEL (reference sequence). The J segment lost 1 base and the V segment lost 3 bases, leaving 3 bases of the junction unmatched. CDR3 length: 15 residues. The CDR3 sequence is CASSQAGGAQETQYF. Written as DNA, the CDR3 is TGTGCCAGCAGCCAGGCGGGGGGGGCCCAAGAGACCCAGTACTTC.

Here the CDR3 DNA reads TGTGCCAGCAGTGAAGGACAAGGAAGCTCCTATAATTCACCCCTCCACTTT. Protein sequence: CASSEGQGSSYNSPLHF. The chain uses TRBV6-1 and TRBJ1-6; the D is unclear. V lost 1 base, J lost 0 bases, and 10 bases lay in between. The CDR3 is made up of 17 amino acids. From germline, CDR1 is MNHNS and CDR2 SASEGT.

This chain connects TRBV6-1 to TRBJ1-4; tentatively, D is TRBD1 (6 bases). Trimming pared 6 bases from V and 5 bases from J, leaving 25 bases between. CDR1 is MNHNS, CDR2 SASEGT, per germline. This CDR3 is built from 18 residues. The CDR3 bases are TGTGCCAGCAGGGAATGGACAGCCCACCACGCCGTAAATGAAAAACTGTTTTTT. This gives the protein CASREWTAHHAVNEKLFF.

This sequence joins TRBV27 and TRBJ1-4, with TRBD1 as a possible D gene (6 bases). CDR1 and CDR2 (germline): MNHEY, SMNVEV (reference sequence). CDR3 size: 15 residues. The ends were cut back, 1 base at V and 4 bases at J, with 10 bases in the middle. The CDR3 here is CASSLWGRNNEKLFF. In nucleotides, the CDR3 is TGTGCCAGCAGTTTATGGGGGCGTAATAATGAAAAACTGTTTTTT.

The chain carries TRBV19 and TRBJ2-4; D is unclear. With 4 bases removed from V and 4 bases from J, the gap between germline ends came to 11 bases. The CDR3 has 14 amino acids. Germline V gives CDR1 LNHDA, CDR2 SQIVND (reference sequence). CDR3 sequence: CASSTKSKKNIQYF. In DNA, the CDR3 is TGTGCCAGTAGTACAAAGAGTAAAAAAAACATTCAGTACTTC. Combining the CDR3 with reference TRBV19 and TRBJ2-4 gives the whole variable domain DGGITQSPKYLFRKEGQNVTLSCEQNLNHDAMYWYRQDPGQGLRLIYYSQIVNDFQKGDIAEGYSVSREKKESFPLTVTSAQKNPTAFYLCASSTKSKKNIQYFGAGTRLSVL.

The J gene is TRBJ2-1, the V gene TRBV13, with TRBD2 identical over 15 bases. V shed 2 bases, J shed 7 bases, and the junction held 9 bases outside the gene matches. This CDR3 region has 18 residues. Germline V lookup: CDR1 PRHDT, CDR2 FYEKMQ (reference sequence). CDR3 in DNA: TGTGCCAGCAGCTTAACCCCGGGACTAGCGGGGGGTGGGAATGAGCAGTTCTTC. It is translated as CASSLTPGLAGGGNEQFF.

The CDR3 DNA reads as TGTGCCAGCAGTGAGAGTCAGGGGGCGTTGGGGGCCAACGTCCTGACTTTC. Its translation is CASSESQGALGANVLTF. The chain employs TRBV2 and TRBJ2-6; 8 nucleotides line up with TRBD1. The CDR3 loop spans 17 amino acids. Germline V gene data show CDR1 as SNHLY and CDR2 as FYNNEI. Trimming at V came to 3 bases and at J to 4 bases, leaving 8 bases not matched to a gene.

The chain links TRBV9 to TRBJ2-7; possible D gene TRBD1, 5 bases. V was shortened by 4 bases and J by 5 bases, with 16 bases between the two germline ends. This CDR3 spans 14 amino acids. Germline V gives CDR1 SGDLS, CDR2 YYNGEE. The CDR3 DNA reads TGTGCCAGCAGCCCAAGGATAGAAGGGGACGAGCAGTACTTC. Its protein is CASSPRIEGDEQYF.

This rearrangement joins TRBV5-5 to TRBJ1-5, with D unresolved. The CDR3 totals 15 residues. Germline-derived CDR1 and CDR2 are SGHKS and YYEKEE (reference sequence). V lost 3 bases and J 6 bases, leaving 16 bases between the germline ends. The DNA of the CDR3 is TGTGCCAGCAGCTCCAATGCAGGTCTTGTTCAGCCCCAGCATTTT. Protein product: CASSSNAGLVQPQHF.

This chain uses TRBV4-1 with TRBJ2-3, with 12 bases lining up with TRBD2. Per germline, CDR1 MGHRA and CDR2 YSYEKL. The CDR3 spans 15 residues. With V trimmed by 5 bases and J by 4 bases, 4 bases remained unmatched. The CDR3 DNA sequence: TGCGCCAGCAGCAAGGGACTAGCGGGCCCAGATACGCAGTATTTT. It encodes CASSKGLAGPDTQYF.

Here the CDR3 DNA reads TGTGCCAGCAGCCCCCTCGTTCAGATGGATGGCTACACCTTC. Translating it yields CASSPLVQMDGYTF. The rearrangement links TRBV27 to TRBJ1-2; the D is unclear. Germline CDR1 and CDR2: MNHEY and SMNVEV (reference sequence). The V and J ends lost 6 bases and 6 bases respectively, with 17 bases between them. The CDR3 is 14 amino acids.

The V gene is TRBV4-2, the J gene TRBJ2-2; weak D call: TRBD2 (7 bases). This CDR3 comprises 17 residues. The germline CDR1 and CDR2 sequences are LGHNA and YNFKEQ. With 4 bases removed from V and 7 bases from J, the gap between germline ends came to 22 bases. The CDR3 DNA reads as TGTGCCAGCAGCCCGATCGGCGGGGGCCTACAAGACGGGGAGCTGTTTTTT. It codes for CASSPIGGGLQDGELFF.

The V and J genes are TRBV19 and TRBJ1-1; 9 positions agree with TRBD1. Germline CDR1 and CDR2: LNHDA and SQIVND (reference sequence). V gave up 3 bases and J gave up 1 base; unmatched junction bases: 12. The CDR3 spans 18 residues. The CDR3 is CASSIPRTQQGANTEAFF. The CDR3 nucleotides are TGTGCCAGTAGTATCCCCCGCACTCAACAGGGGGCGAACACTGAAGCTTTCTTT.

The gene calls are TRBV5-4 and TRBJ2-3; 8 bases map to TRBD2. After removal of 3 bases from V and 1 base from J, the junction contained 1 base not matched to a gene. The CDR3 loop spans 14 amino acids. The germline gives CDR1 SGHNT, CDR2 YYREEE (reference sequence). The CDR3 coding sequence is TGTGCCAGCAGCTCGGGGGGGGGCACAGATACGCAGTATTTT. Translation gives CASSSGGGTDTQYF.

The chain links TRBV13 to TRBJ1-1; maybe TRBD1 (6 bases). V was shortened by 5 bases and J by 2 bases, with 12 bases between the two germline ends. The CDR3 length is 14 residues. In germline, CDR1 is PRHDT, CDR2 FYEKMQ (reference sequence). CDR3 bases: TGTGCCAGCAGCCAAGGGACACCTAACACTGAAGCTTTCTTT. This encodes CASSQGTPNTEAFF.

This chain uses TRBV7-2 with TRBJ1-1; possible D gene TRBD1, 6 bases. The CDR3 has 15 amino acids. Germline V gene sequence: CDR1 SGHTA, CDR2 FQGNSA. V lost 6 bases to trimming and J lost 7 bases, with 21 bases between them. The CDR3 is CASRGTRGRQVEAFF. CDR3 nucleotide sequence: TGTGCCAGCAGGGGCACCAGGGGACGTCAGGTTGAAGCTTTCTTT.

As for this clone: Germline is not matched at one junction end, which may reflect a read error. The chain joins TRBV29-1 to TRBJ1-2; 12 bases align to TRBD1. This CDR3 comprises 11 residues. CDR1 is SQVTM, CDR2 ANQGSEA, per germline. CDR3 loop: CSVGEGDRGQF. Here the CDR3 DNA reads TGCAGCGTGGGAGAAGGGGACAGGGGGCAATTC.

The chain combines TRBV3-1 (or the pseudogene TRBV3-2) with TRBJ2-1, with TRBD2 as a possible D gene (5 bases). Germline CDR1 LGHDT, CDR2 YNNKEL (reference sequence). The CDR3 consists of 15 residues. V gave up 1 base and J gave up 9 bases, with 16 bases separating them. The CDR3 bases are TGTGCCAGCAGCCAAGGGTCTAGCCGGACGGCTGAGCAGTTCTTC. It specifies CASSQGSSRTAEQFF.

The chain couples TRBV6-2 or TRBV6-3 to TRBJ2-7; 10 bases match TRBD1. Germline lookup yields CDR1 MNHEY and CDR2 SVGEGT. Trimming removed 4 bases from V and 4 bases from J; junction bases left unmatched: 13. The CDR3 loop spans 17 amino acids. CDR3 sequence: CASSSGRQRQGAYEQYF. The CDR3 DNA reads TGTGCCAGCAGTTCAGGACGACAAAGACAGGGGGCTTACGAGCAGTACTTC.

This chain links TRBV3-1 (or the pseudogene TRBV3-2) with TRBJ2-2, with 9 nucleotides matching TRBD1. V lost 1 base and J lost 4; bases outside the gene matches: 1. This CDR3 has 15 residues. Germline values: CDR1 LGHDT, CDR2 YNNKEL (reference sequence). The CDR3 region is CASSQGQGGTGELFF. DNA for the CDR3: TGTGCCAGCAGCCAAGGACAGGGGGGCACCGGGGAGCTGTTTTTT.